This T cell receptor beta chain was identified during a study of cytomegalovirus exposure and HLA in healthy donors. This CDR3 is 14 amino acids long. Trimming took off 3 bases at V and 0 bases at J, with 10 bases between the two ends. Germline values: CDR1 SGDLS, CDR2 YYNGEE. Primers included in the PCR were 60 Vbeta and 13 Jbeta primers. The assay was immunoSEQ multiplex PCR, and TCRdb's table has in-frame clones only and misses some. The sample lists around 110,000 clones, over 70% occurring once. Notes on this clone: Its antigen is unknown.

Findings and limits, study-wide: Exclusion applied to some V segments, including TRBV6-2 and TRBV6-3, as they were indistinguishable. Among CMV-associated TCR beta chains, most appeared HLA-restricted in a later analysis.

The receptor comes from a female donor in good health and CMV-seronegative. This sequence joins TRBV9 and TRBJ2-7; D uncertain. Sequenced: PBMCs. The CDR3 DNA is TGTGCCAGCAGCGGGCCGGGTCGCTCCTACGAGCAGTACTTC. Protein sequence: CASSGPGRSYEQYF.